This TCR beta chain was sequenced in a study of blood T cell repertoires in COVID-19. Background on the study: The United States, Italy and Spain supplied acute and convalescent COVID-19 samples. The cDNA or gDNA used as material had been derived from T cells, B-cell-depleted T cells, or PBMCs.

As handled by the study authors: Reference gene primer amplification yielded estimated nucleated cell counts. The table came from immunoSEQ multiplex PCR; TCRdb's copy has only in-frame clones and leaves some out. That table gives V, J and clone size, and the DNA gave D and trimming. The sample gives around 60,000 clones, about 81% of which show up once; 15% is in the top ten. The CDR3 length is 14 residues. V shed 4 bases and J 7 bases; nucleotides not matched to a gene: 4. The germline V gene has CDR1 LGHDT and CDR2 YNNKEL (reference sequence). This sequence joins TRBV3-1 (or the pseudogene TRBV3-2) and TRBJ1-6, with 7 nucleotides matching TRBD1. This TCR derives from an elderly man with acute or convalescent COVID-19. Sequencing used peripheral blood. CDR3 in amino acids: CASSPWTGNSPLHF. In nucleotides, the CDR3 is TGTGCCAGCAGCCCTTGGACAGGCAATTCACCCCTCCACTTT.